A selection of T cell receptor beta chains follows, all from one sample in a study of T-cell reconstitution after alpha-beta-depleted transplantation in children. Via MiXCR, TCRdb re-called the PCR reads, giving one row per CDR3 protein. Of a few hundred thousand distinct CDR3 sequences listed, approximately 13% are singletons. Sequenced here: PBMCs, mostly from graft donor cells, sampled 360 days after TCRalphabeta/CD19-depleted stem cell transplant. Receptors were obtained from a male patient under 18 who had a stem cell transplant for acute myeloid leukemia, so the T cells may come from the graft donor. CDR3s include the opening cysteine and the closing phenylalanine or tryptophan. D genes are given only for firm matches. The size field is filled for only some rows; it gives once, few, many or a size class.

d_call,j_call,clone_size,v_call,cdr3_nt,cdr3_aa
NA,TRBJ2-1,NA,TRBV7-9,TGTGCCAGCATAGGTTCGGTTGAGCAGTTCTTC,CASIGSVEQFF
NA,TRBJ2-3,many,TRBV5-1,TGCGCCAGCAGCTTGCCGGTAGGAGGGGGGACAGATACGCAGTATTTT,CASSLPVGGGTDTQYF
NA,TRBJ2-5,few,TRBV19,TGTGCCAGTAGCAACCCCGGGCGAACTGGGGAGACCCAGTACTTC,CASSNPGRTGETQYF
NA,TRBJ2-5,NA,TRBV29-1,TGCAGCTCCGACAGCCAAGAGACCCAGTACTTC,CSSDSQETQYF
TRBD2,TRBJ2-1,few,TRBV7-2,TGTGCCAGCAGCTTCGGCGGGAGTCCACAAGGGCAGTTCTTC,CASSFGGSPQGQFF
NA,TRBJ1-3,NA,TRBV14,TGTGCCAGCAGCCGGCGGATCTCTGGAAACACCATATATTTT,CASSRRISGNTIYF
TRBD2,TRBJ2-3,many,TRBV6-5,TGTGCCAGCAGTTCGCGACTAGCGAGAGATACGCAGTATTTT,CASSSRLARDTQYF
NA,TRBJ2-1,few,TRBV19,TGTGCCAGTAGTAATCGGGTCAGACCCAATGAGCAGTTCTTC,CASSNRVRPNEQFF
TRBD1,TRBJ1-1,NA,TRBV28,TGTGCCAGCAGTTCCGTGACAGGGGGGGCCACTGAAGCTTTCTTT,CASSSVTGGATEAFF
NA,TRBJ2-1,many,TRBV6-5,TGTGCCAGCGCTAGATTCAATGAGCAGTTCTTC,CASARFNEQFF
NA,TRBJ2-7,NA,TRBV6-2/TRBV6-3,TGTGCCAGCATGGTCCCCTACGAGCAGTACTTC,CASMVPYEQYF
NA,TRBJ2-7,NA,TRBV5-6,TGTGCCAGCAGCCCAATCAGGGGCCAAAGCTACGAGCAGTACTTC,CASSPIRGQSYEQYF
NA,TRBJ2-4,many,TRBV3-1,TGTGCCAGCGGATCGACAGGCTTGAACAAAAACATTCAGTACTTC,CASGSTGLNKNIQYF
NA,TRBJ1-2,NA,TRBV12-3/TRBV12-4,TGTGCCAGCAGTACAAGGGGGGGCTACACCTTC,CASSTRGGYTF
NA,TRBJ2-4,few,TRBV9,TGTGCCAGCAGCGTAGAGGGGGGAGGGCTAGGAGGCGCCAAAAACATTCAGTACTTC,CASSVEGGGLGGAKNIQYF
NA,TRBJ2-1,few,TRBV9,TGTGCCAGCAGCGCAGGTTACGATGAGCAGTTCTTC,CASSAGYDEQFF
NA,TRBJ1-2,NA,TRBV29-1,TGCAGCGCCTTGGGGATGACACTTTATAACTATGGCTACACCTTC,CSALGMTLYNYGYTF
NA,TRBJ2-3,few,TRBV12-3/TRBV12-4,TGTGCCAGCAGTTTGGTCTCCAGCAGGACAGATACGCAGTATTTT,CASSLVSSRTDTQYF
NA,TRBJ2-7,NA,TRBV19,TGTGCCAGTAGGATAATACGGAGCTCCTACGAGCAGTACTTC,CASRIIRSSYEQYF
NA,TRBJ2-2,many,TRBV4-3,TGCGCCACACGGAGTGTCGGCGCCACCGGGGAGCTGTTTTTT,CATRSVGATGELFF